This T cell receptor beta chain was found in a study of blood T cell repertoires in COVID-19. Background on the study: In each case, the material was cDNA or gDNA derived from T cells, B-cell-depleted T cells, or PBMCs.

The germline V and J ends were trimmed by 3 bases and 3 bases, with 7 bases remaining between them. The CDR3 extends over 12 amino acids. In germline, CDR1 is SGHNT, CDR2 YYREEE (reference sequence). Method: immunoSEQ multiplex PCR; TCRdb's copy keeps in-frame clones and lacks some. This sample yields 120,000 to 150,000 clones, of which 88% are seen a single time; roughly a tenth belongs to the top ten. The receptor comes from a man between 60 and 75 years old with active or convalescent COVID-19. This chain connects TRBV5-4 to TRBJ2-7; possible D gene TRBD2, 6 bases. Sequencing input: peripheral blood. This chain's CDR3 is CASSWGDYEQYF. In DNA, the CDR3 is TGTGCCAGCAGCTGGGGGGACTACGAGCAGTACTTC.